Each of the 2 T cell receptor beta chains below was sequenced from the same sample in a study of blood T cell repertoires in COVID-19. Only in-frame clones appear in the TCRdb table, and some are missing; sequencing was by immunoSEQ multiplex PCR. The profile shows a few hundred thousand clones, more than 75% of them singletons. Material for sequencing was peripheral blood. These receptors originate from a human donor in a cohort sampled during active COVID-19.

The V gene is TRBV6-5, the J gene TRBJ1-2; TRBD1 aligns across 7 bases. V gave up 5 bases and J gave up 6 bases; unmatched junction bases: 6. CDR3 length equals 13 residues. CDR1 is MNHEY and CDR2 is SVGAGI in the germline V gene. As DNA, the CDR3 is TGTGCCAGCAGTCCATCCCAGGGGGATGGCTACACCTTC. It encodes CASSPSQGDGYTF.

The V call is TRBV19, the J call TRBJ1-2, with 9 bases fitting TRBD1. Unmatched junction bases numbered 10, after V lost 6 bases and J lost 8 bases. This CDR3 comprises 14 residues. In germline, CDR1 is LNHDA, CDR2 SQIVND (reference sequence). The CDR3 DNA is TGTGCCAGTAGACCTTGGACAGGGGAAGACGGCTACACCTTC. Its translation: CASRPWTGEDGYTF.